This T cell receptor beta chain was profiled in a study of T cells in tuberculosis. Study information: A South African cohort included IGRA-negative adolescents, latently infected IGRA-positive adolescents and adults with active tuberculosis. Findings and caveats of the study: GEM motif frequencies gave 70% accuracy; the GMM repertoire gave about 87%. Active tuberculosis patients had shorter CDR3-alpha; the beta difference was nonsignificant.

Worth noting for this clone: Its cognate antigen is unknown.

Measured with immunoSEQ multiplex PCR; TCRdb has only the in-frame clones, and not every one. This sample yields over 40,000 clones, of which 90% to 95% are seen a single time; approximately 7.9% belongs to the top ten. Each clinical donor contributed on average around 97,000 T cells from unsorted cryopreserved PBMC. CDR3 length: 16 residues. After removal of 6 bases from V and 5 bases from J, the junction contained 9 bases not matched to a gene. Germline V gene lookup returns CDR1 SGHAT and CDR2 FQNNGV. The J gene is TRBJ2-7, the V gene TRBV11-2; 14 nucleotides agree with TRBD2. Sequencing used PBMCs. This clonotype was obtained from a donor between 5 and 29 years old with latent tuberculosis or without tuberculosis infection. The CDR3 sequence is CASSLTTSGGADEQYF. CDR3 nucleotides: TGTGCCAGCAGTCTTACGACTAGCGGGGGGGCCGACGAGCAGTACTTC.